This TCR beta chain was profiled in a study of cytomegalovirus exposure and HLA in healthy donors. This PCR relied on a set of 60 Vbeta primers and 13 Jbeta primers. Profiling relied on immunoSEQ multiplex PCR, and the TCRdb table lists in-frame clones only, not all of them. The sample yields roughly 67,000 clones, 70% to 85% seen once. Germline assignment: CDR1 SSHAT and CDR2 FNYEAQ (reference sequence). The CDR3 extends over 17 amino acids. Worth noting for this clone: The junction and the germline gene differ at one end; a read error may be behind it.

The sequence derives from a man aged 55 to 70 in good health and CMV-seropositive. The chain joins TRBV7-7 to TRBJ2-1, with D possibly called TRBD1 or TRBD2 (6 bases each). Sequences were obtained from PBMCs. The CDR3 loop is CASSLGGSGTSYNEQFF. The CDR3 coding sequence is TGTGCTAGCAGCCTAGGGGGATCCGGGACTTCCTACAATGAGCAGTTCTTC.